This T cell receptor beta chain was recorded in a study of cytomegalovirus exposure and HLA in healthy donors. Study background: Of approximately 400 genotyped donors, approximately 80% clustered with self-reported Caucasian donors.

Broader study findings: A further, later analysis showed that HLA-associated TCR beta chains (compared with equally common others) were more clonally expanded. A later analysis found that most CMV-associated TCR beta chains appeared HLA-restricted. Later on, a genetic analysis was performed. It linked a missense variant in DCLRE1C with V- and J-gene trimming of TCR beta.

The CDR3 spans 13 residues. Germline-derived CDR1 and CDR2 are LNHDA and SQIVND (reference sequence). Between the trimmed V and J ends, which lost 1 base and 5 bases, there was a span of 6 bases. Regarding this clone: Its antigen is unknown.

The PCR made use of 60 Vbeta and 13 Jbeta primers. TCRdb's copy holds only in-frame clones and misses some; the assay was immunoSEQ multiplex PCR. This sample has about 170,000 clones, with 75% to 85% found just once. This chain connects TRBV19 to TRBJ2-1; no definite D call. The clonotype originates from a man aged 30 to 39 in good health and CMV-seropositive. The source material was PBMCs. CDR3 region: CASSIGPNNEQFF. CDR3 nucleotide sequence: TGTGCCAGTAGTATAGGGCCCAACAATGAGCAGTTCTTC.